A selection of T cell receptor beta chains follows, all from one sample in a study of regulatory T cells in long-lasting Graves disease. From the multiplex PCR reads, TCRdb called clonotypes with MiXCR, one entry per CDR3 protein. The sample holds about 540,000 distinct CDR3 sequences, approximately 13% seen once. The same data also contributed to another study, on T cells in Graves' hyperthyroidism and ophthalmopathy.

Sequencing used peripheral blood mononuclear cells (PBMCs), obtained at new diagnosis, from a patient treated with antithyroid drugs. The receptor source for this set is a man aged 25 to 45 with Graves disease. Both conserved end residues are part of each CDR3. Each record gives: D gene, J gene, V gene, clone size, CDR3 DNA, CDR3 protein. D genes are given only for firm matches. Clone sizes are given selectively: once, few, many, or a class where the clone is expanded.

NA | TRBJ2-7 | TRBV29-1 | many | TGCAGCGTTGAAGTCCCGGCCGGGGTATACGAGCAGTACTTC | CSVEVPAGVYEQYF
NA | TRBJ1-5 | TRBV30 | many | TGTGCCTGGAGTGTATTGGGGGGTCATCAGCCCCAGCATTTT | CAWSVLGGHQPQHF
TRBD1 | TRBJ2-1 | TRBV7-3 | many | TGTGCCAGCAGCTCCTCGGGACAGGCCTACAATGAGCAGTTCTTC | CASSSSGQAYNEQFF
NA | TRBJ2-7 | TRBV18 | few | TGTGCCAGCTCACCACACCCGGGGTACAACGAGCAGTACTTC | CASSPHPGYNEQYF
NA | TRBJ2-2 | TRBV2 | many | TGTGCCAGCGTCGAACAGGAGAACACCGGGGAGCTGTTTTTT | CASVEQENTGELFF
TRBD2 | TRBJ2-3 | TRBV27 | many | TGTGCCAGCAAGTTTAGTCGGGAGGGTGCAGATACGCAGTATTTT | CASKFSREGADTQYF
TRBD1 | TRBJ2-7 | TRBV27 | few | TGTGCCAGCAGCTGGACAGGTCCCCCGAGCTCCTACGAGCAGTACTTC | CASSWTGPPSSYEQYF
NA | TRBJ2-7 | TRBV5-1 | many | TGCGCCAGCAGCTTGGTCAGGGGCGACGAGCAGTACTTC | CASSLVRGDEQYF
NA | TRBJ2-2 | TRBV20-1 | NA | TGCAGTGCTCGCGACGGCAGGGGACGTGGCACCGGGGAGCTGTTTTTT | CSARDGRGRGTGELFF
NA | TRBJ2-5 | TRBV7-8 | many | TGTGCCAGCAGCCCGGGACTCACTACTTCCCAAGAGACCCAGTACTTC | CASSPGLTTSQETQYF
NA | TRBJ1-2 | TRBV3-1 | NA | TGTGCCAGCAGCCAAGTAGCGGGGGCCGGAGGCTACACCTTC | CASSQVAGAGGYTF
NA | TRBJ2-1 | TRBV6-5 | many | TGTGCCAGCAGTTACCAATTAGAAAGTGAGCAGTTCTTC | CASSYQLESEQFF
NA | TRBJ1-2 | TRBV10-3 | few | TGTGCCATCAGTGAGAAGTGGGACGGTTTCGGCTACACCTTC | CAISEKWDGFGYTF
TRBD1 | TRBJ2-3 | TRBV10-3 | many | TGTGCCATCGGTGGACAGGACCCTAGCACAGATACGCAGTATTTT | CAIGGQDPSTDTQYF
NA | TRBJ2-1 | TRBV3-1 | few | TGTGCCAGCAGCCAAGATCCTCTCAGCGTACCAAGCTCCTACAATGAGCAGTTCTTC | CASSQDPLSVPSSYNEQFF
TRBD1 | TRBJ2-7 | TRBV11-2 | NA | TGTGCCAGCAGCACCTCTTCGGGACAGCACTCCTACGAGCAGTACTTC | CASSTSSGQHSYEQYF
NA | TRBJ2-5 | TRBV12-3/TRBV12-4 | many | TGTGCCAGCACCATGGGGGAGACCCAGTACTTC | CASTMGETQYF
TRBD2 | TRBJ2-7 | TRBV12-3/TRBV12-4 | many | TGTGCCAGCAGTTCTCTGACTAGCGGGGCTACCTACGAGCAGTACTTC | CASSSLTSGATYEQYF
TRBD2 | TRBJ2-7 | TRBV6-1 | many | TGTGCCAGCAGAGATAGCGGGACCACCTACGAGCAGTACTTC | CASRDSGTTYEQYF
NA | TRBJ2-2 | TRBV10-3 | NA | TGTGCCATCAGTGATGAGGCGGGCGGGGAGCTGTTTTTT | CAISDEAGGELFF
NA | TRBJ1-5 | TRBV15 | many | TGTGCCACCAGCAGAGATAATACTCAGCCCCAGCATTTT | CATSRDNTQPQHF
TRBD2 | TRBJ2-1 | TRBV14 | many | TGTGCCAGCAGCCATCCGGGACTATACAATGAGCAGTTCTTC | CASSHPGLYNEQFF
NA | TRBJ2-7 | TRBV2 | many | TGTGCCAGCAGTGGGGGCACTTCCTACGAGCAGTACTTC | CASSGGTSYEQYF
TRBD2 | TRBJ2-1 | TRBV7-8 | few | TGTGCCAGCAACCCCCTAGCGGGAGGTTTCAATGAGCAGTTCTTC | CASNPLAGGFNEQFF
TRBD1 | TRBJ2-3 | TRBV6-5 | many | TGTGCCAGCAGTTTAACAGGGGCCCGCACAGATACGCAGTATTTT | CASSLTGARTDTQYF
NA | TRBJ1-1 | TRBV20-1 | many | TGCAGTGCTAGGTTGGTAGTAGGGACTGAAGCTTTCTTT | CSARLVVGTEAFF
TRBD2 | TRBJ2-1 | TRBV11-2 | NA | TGTGCCAGCAGCCGACTAGCGGGAGGGTACAATGAGCAGTTCTTC | CASSRLAGGYNEQFF
NA | TRBJ2-3 | TRBV11-3 | many | TGTGCCAGCAGTTCAACGGGTCGCACAGATACGCAGTATTTT | CASSSTGRTDTQYF
NA | TRBJ2-3 | TRBV11-3 | many | TGTGCCAGCAGCCCCGAGCTGGAGACAGATACGCAGTATTTT | CASSPELETDTQYF
NA | TRBJ1-5 | TRBV12-3/TRBV12-4 | many | TGTGCCAGCAGCTCAGGGGTCCCCAATCAGCCCCAGCATTTT | CASSSGVPNQPQHF
TRBD1 | TRBJ2-4 | TRBV3-1 | NA | TGTGCCAGCAGCCTCTCGACCGGGACAGGGAGGCGTAACATTCAGTACTTC | CASSLSTGTGRRNIQYF
TRBD2 | TRBJ2-1 | TRBV29-1 | few | TGCAGCGTTGCGGGGGGGACGCTCTCCAATGAGCAGTTCTTC | CSVAGGTLSNEQFF
NA | TRBJ1-1 | TRBV27 | many | TGTGCCAGCAGTCGCCAGGGAAGGACTGAAGCTTTCTTT | CASSRQGRTEAFF